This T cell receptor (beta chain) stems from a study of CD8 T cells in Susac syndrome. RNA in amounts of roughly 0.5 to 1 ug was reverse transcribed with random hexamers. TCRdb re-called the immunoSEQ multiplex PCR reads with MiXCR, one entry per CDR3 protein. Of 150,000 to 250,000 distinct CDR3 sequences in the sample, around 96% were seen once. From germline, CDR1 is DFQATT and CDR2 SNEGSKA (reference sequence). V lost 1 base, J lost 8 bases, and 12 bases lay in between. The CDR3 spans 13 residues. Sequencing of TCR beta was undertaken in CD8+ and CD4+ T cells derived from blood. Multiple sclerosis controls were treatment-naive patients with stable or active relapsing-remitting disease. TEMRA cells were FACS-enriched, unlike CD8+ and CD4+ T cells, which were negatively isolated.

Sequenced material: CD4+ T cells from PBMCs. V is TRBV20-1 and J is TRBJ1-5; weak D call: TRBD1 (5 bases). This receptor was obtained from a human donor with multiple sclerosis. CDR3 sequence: CSARVTGSEPQHF. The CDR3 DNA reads TGCAGTGCTAGAGTTACAGGTTCTGAGCCCCAGCATTTT.